This TCR beta chain was documented in a study of cytomegalovirus exposure and HLA in healthy donors. General study points: Among CMV-associated TCR beta chains, most appeared HLA-restricted in a later analysis.

The primer mix had 60 Vbeta and 13 Jbeta primers. The repertoire was sequenced with immunoSEQ multiplex PCR; TCRdb's copy has only in-frame clones and lacks some. Of 100,000 to 150,000 clones in the sample, around 78% were seen once. This clone has only one observation. The target antigen is unknown. Sequencing was performed on PBMCs. This TCR was sampled from a female donor in good health and CMV-seropositive.

The CDR3 bases are TGCAGTGCTAAGGGGGCGGAAAAACTGTTTTTT. Translation gives CSAKGAEKLFF. This sequence joins TRBV20-1 and TRBJ1-4, with 7 positions matching TRBD1. Germline values: CDR1 DFQATT, CDR2 SNEGSKA (reference sequence). CDR3 length: 11 amino acids. V shed 4 bases and J 8 bases; nucleotides not matched to a gene: 1.